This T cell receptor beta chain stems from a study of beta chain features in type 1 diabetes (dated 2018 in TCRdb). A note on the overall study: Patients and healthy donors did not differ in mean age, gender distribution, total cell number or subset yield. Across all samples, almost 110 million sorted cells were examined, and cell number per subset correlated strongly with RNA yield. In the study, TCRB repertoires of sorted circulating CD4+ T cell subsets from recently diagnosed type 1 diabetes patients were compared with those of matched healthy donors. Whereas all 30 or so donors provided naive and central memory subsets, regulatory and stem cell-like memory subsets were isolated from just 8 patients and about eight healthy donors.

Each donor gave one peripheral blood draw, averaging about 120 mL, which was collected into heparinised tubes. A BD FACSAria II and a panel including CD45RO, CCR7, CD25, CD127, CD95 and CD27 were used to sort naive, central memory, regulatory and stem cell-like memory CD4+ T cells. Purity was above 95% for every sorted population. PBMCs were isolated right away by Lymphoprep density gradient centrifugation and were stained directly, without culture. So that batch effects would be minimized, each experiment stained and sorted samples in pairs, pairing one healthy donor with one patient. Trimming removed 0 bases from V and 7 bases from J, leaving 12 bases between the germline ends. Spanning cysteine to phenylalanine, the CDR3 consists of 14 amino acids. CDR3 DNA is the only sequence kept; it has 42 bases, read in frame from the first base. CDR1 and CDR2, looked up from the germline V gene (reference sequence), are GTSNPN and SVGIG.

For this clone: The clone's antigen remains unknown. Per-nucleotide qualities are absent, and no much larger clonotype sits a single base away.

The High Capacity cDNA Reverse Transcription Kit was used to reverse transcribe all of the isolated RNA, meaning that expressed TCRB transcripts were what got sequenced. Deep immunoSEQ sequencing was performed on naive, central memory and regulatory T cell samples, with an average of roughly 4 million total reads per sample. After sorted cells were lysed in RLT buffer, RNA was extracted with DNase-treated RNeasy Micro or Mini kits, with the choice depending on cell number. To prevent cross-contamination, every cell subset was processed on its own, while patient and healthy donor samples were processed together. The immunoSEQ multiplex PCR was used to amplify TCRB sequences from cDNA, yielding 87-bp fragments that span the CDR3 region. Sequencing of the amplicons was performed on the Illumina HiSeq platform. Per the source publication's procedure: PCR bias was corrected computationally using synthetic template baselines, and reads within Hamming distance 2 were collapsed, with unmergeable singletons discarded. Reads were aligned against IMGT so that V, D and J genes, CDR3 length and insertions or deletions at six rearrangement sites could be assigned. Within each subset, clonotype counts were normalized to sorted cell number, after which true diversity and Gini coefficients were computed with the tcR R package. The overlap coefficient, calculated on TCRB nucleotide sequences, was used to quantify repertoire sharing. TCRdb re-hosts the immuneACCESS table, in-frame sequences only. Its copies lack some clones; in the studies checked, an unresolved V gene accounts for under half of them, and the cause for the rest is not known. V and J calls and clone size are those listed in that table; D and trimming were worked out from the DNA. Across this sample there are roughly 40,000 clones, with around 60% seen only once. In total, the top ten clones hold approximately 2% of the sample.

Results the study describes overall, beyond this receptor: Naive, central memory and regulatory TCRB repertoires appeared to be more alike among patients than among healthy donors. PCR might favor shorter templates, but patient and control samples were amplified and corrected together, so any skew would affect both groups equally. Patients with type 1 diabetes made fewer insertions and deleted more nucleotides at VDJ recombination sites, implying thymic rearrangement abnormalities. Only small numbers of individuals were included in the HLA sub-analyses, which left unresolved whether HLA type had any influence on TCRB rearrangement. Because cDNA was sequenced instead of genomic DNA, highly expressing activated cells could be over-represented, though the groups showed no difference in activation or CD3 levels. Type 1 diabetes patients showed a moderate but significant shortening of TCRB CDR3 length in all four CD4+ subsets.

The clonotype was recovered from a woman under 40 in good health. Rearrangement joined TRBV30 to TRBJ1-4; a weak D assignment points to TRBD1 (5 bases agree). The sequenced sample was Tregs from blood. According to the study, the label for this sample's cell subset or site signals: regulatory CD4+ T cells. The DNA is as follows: TGTGCCTGGAGTGTGGGGCTCTGGGGTGAAAAACTGTTTTTT. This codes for CAWSVGLWGEKLFF.